Listed here is a single T cell receptor (beta chain). It lacks a known antigen. Base qualities are not provided; no much larger clone lies one nucleotide away. This record belongs to a study of cytomegalovirus exposure and HLA in healthy donors (dated by TCRdb to 2015 to 2018). At the level of the whole study: According to a later analysis, the approximately 120 validation repertoires were produced on the same platform as the 666 repertoires of the first cohort. The aim of the study was to test whether cataloging public T cell receptors could identify signatures of past pathogen exposure. In addition to the first cohort of around 670 subjects, a separate validation cohort of 100 to 150 different subjects was used. High-throughput TCR immunosequencing, statistical association of individual TCRs with disease status, and machine learning were combined to predict cytomegalovirus infection status. Broad study findings and their caveats: A total of fewer than 200 TCR beta chains were listed by the study as associated with cytomegalovirus. Three of the identified cytomegalovirus-associated TCR beta chains were confirmed in vitro to be specific for cytomegalovirus antigens. A later analysis found that TCRs clustered in the first cohort also tended to co-occur in the roughly 120 validation repertoires, with just under 95% of cluster scores above 0. The classifier was reported to diagnose cytomegalovirus status with high specificity and sensitivity in both the original and validation cohorts. A later analysis lacked HLA typing for the validation cohort, so it scored co-occurrence in that cohort across all 130 or so repertoires. Most TCR sequences were seen in very few donors, while some public TCRs were found in many individuals. The authors suggested that the approach could potentially be extended to other disease states and immunological phenotypes.

The method was the immunoSEQ multiplex PCR assay. Under the source paper's analysis protocol: A statistical classification framework was built for diagnosing cytomegalovirus status from the catalog of TCR beta chain sequences. The immuneACCESS repertoire file appears here via TCRdb, limited to in-frame rearrangements. These files lack a portion of the clones; in checked studies, under half of the deficit traces to unresolved V genes, and the cause of the others is not known. That table gives V, J and clone size, and the DNA gave D and trimming. The sample table contains 350,000 or so clones; only one count was recorded for roughly 85% of them. The ten largest account for approximately 0.84% of the sample. Donors formed part of the validation cohort, which comprised 120 subjects and was distinct from the first cohort of 670 or so subjects. The clonotype originates from a woman younger than 35 in good health and CMV-seronegative. What was sequenced was PBMCs.

The bases read TGCAGCGTTGATGGGAAAGGGACTAGCGGGAGTGAGCAGTACTTC. It specifies CSVDGKGTSGSEQYF. The V and J genes are TRBV29-1 and TRBJ2-7, with 14 bases matching TRBD2. V is pruned by 3 bases and J by 7 bases, leaving 8 bases of the junction without a gene match. CDR1 and CDR2 are read off the germline V gene as SQVTM and ANQGSEA. Measured from the cysteine to the phenylalanine, the CDR3 is 15 residues long. The only DNA kept is the CDR3, 45 bases in frame from the first base.